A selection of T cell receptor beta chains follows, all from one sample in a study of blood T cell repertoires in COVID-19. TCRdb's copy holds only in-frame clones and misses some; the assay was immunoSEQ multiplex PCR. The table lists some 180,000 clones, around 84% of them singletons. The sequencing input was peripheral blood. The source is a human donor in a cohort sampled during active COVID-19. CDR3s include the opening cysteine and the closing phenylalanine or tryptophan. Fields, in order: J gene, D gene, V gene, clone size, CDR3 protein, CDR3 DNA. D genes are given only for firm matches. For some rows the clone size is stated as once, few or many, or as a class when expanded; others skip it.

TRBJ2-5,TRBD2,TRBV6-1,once,CASSENIAGGQETQYF,TGTGCCAGCAGCGAAAATATAGCGGGGGGCCAAGAGACCCAGTACTTC
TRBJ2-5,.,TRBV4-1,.,CASSHASSVGETQYF,TGCGCCAGCAGCCACGCTTCTAGCGTGGGGGAGACCCAGTACTTC
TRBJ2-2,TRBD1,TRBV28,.,CASSFRDRVNTGELFF,TGTGCCAGCAGTTTTAGGGACAGGGTGAACACCGGGGAGCTGTTTTTT
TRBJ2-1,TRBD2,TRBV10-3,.,CAISEPGGSAYNEQFF,TGTGCCATCAGTGAGCCGGGCGGGAGCGCCTACAATGAGCAGTTCTTC
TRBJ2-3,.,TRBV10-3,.,CAITGASTDTQYF,TGTGCCATCACAGGGGCTAGCACAGATACGCAGTATTTT
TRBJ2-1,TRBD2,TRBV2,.,CASRRTSGSNNEQFF,TGTGCCAGCAGACGCACTAGCGGGAGTAACAATGAGCAGTTCTTC
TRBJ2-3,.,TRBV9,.,CASSELGAFDTQYF,TGTGCCAGCAGCGAGCTGGGGGCGTTCGATACGCAGTATTTT
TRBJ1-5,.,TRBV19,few,CASSMRINQPQHF,TGTGCCAGTAGTATGCGGATCAATCAGCCCCAGCATTTT
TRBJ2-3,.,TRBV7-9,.,CASSRGQGRGGTDTQYF,TGTGCCAGCAGCCGAGGTCAGGGGCGAGGTGGGACAGATACGCAGTATTTT
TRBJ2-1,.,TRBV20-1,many,CRPGVPEQFF,TGCAGGCCAGGGGTGCCGGAGCAGTTCTTC
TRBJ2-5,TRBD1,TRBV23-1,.,CASSQSGTVAQYF,TGCGCCAGCAGTCAATCCGGGACAGTGGCCCAGTACTTC
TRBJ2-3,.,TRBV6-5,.,CASSYKGGGYTQYF,TGTGCCAGCAGTTACAAAGGGGGGGGTTATACGCAGTATTTT
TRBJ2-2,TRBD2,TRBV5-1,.,CASSLTSVNGELFF,TGCGCCAGCAGCTTGACTAGCGTCAACGGGGAGCTGTTTTTT
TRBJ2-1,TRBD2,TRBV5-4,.,CASSLEGLDSYNEQFF,TGTGCCAGCAGCTTGGAGGGACTAGACTCCTACAATGAGCAGTTCTTC
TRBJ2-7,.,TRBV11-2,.,CASSLKDSYEQYF,TGTGCCAGCAGCTTAAAGGACAGCTACGAGCAGTACTTC
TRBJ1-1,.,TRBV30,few,CAWGRGGEAFF,TGTGCCTGGGGGAGGGGAGGTGAAGCTTTCTTT
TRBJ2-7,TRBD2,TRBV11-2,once,CASSLRTSGRRIGYEQYF,TGTGCCAGCAGCCTCCGGACTAGCGGGAGGAGGATCGGCTACGAGCAGTACTTC
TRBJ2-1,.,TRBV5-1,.,CASTTTGISYNEQFF,TGCGCCAGCACAACCACTGGTATCTCCTACAATGAGCAGTTCTTC
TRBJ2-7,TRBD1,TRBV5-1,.,CASTGKDRGRVNEQYF,TGCGCCAGCACCGGGAAGGACAGGGGGCGAGTAAACGAGCAGTACTTC
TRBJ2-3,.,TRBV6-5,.,CASSYSGTTSTDTQYF,TGTGCCAGCAGTTACTCAGGGACAACTAGCACAGATACGCAGTATTTT
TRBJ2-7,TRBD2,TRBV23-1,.,CASSNRVIAGCTYEQYF,TGCGCCAGCAGTAACAGGGTGATAGCGGGATGTACCTACGAGCAGTACTTC
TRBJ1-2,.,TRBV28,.,CASNLAGRNYGYTF,TGTGCCAGCAATCTCGCGGGACGGAACTATGGCTACACCTTC
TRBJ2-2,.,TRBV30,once,CAWSVLSQGIANTGELFF,TGTGCCTGGAGTGTACTTAGTCAGGGAATAGCGAACACCGGGGAGCTGTTTTTT
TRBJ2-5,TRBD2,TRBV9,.,CASSVGAGEGEETQYF,TGTGCCAGCAGCGTAGGAGCGGGAGAGGGAGAAGAGACCCAGTACTTC
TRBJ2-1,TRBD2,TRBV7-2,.,CASSPLAGSSYNEQFF,TGTGCCAGCAGCCCACTAGCGGGAAGCTCCTACAATGAGCAGTTCTTC